This T cell receptor (beta chain) was sequenced for a study of blood T cell repertoires in COVID-19. The CDR3 consists of 13 residues. CDR1 and CDR2 (germline): SGDLS, YYNGEE. The germline V and J ends were trimmed by 3 bases and 13 bases, with 17 bases remaining between them. The repertoire was sequenced with immunoSEQ multiplex PCR; TCRdb's copy has only in-frame clones and lacks some. The data show 50,000 to 55,000 clones, with approximately 92% seen just once and roughly 5.3% held by the top ten. The TCR sequence derives from a man aged 60 to 69 with active COVID-19. The material sequenced was peripheral blood. The V and J genes are TRBV9 and TRBJ2-1; no clear D gene. The CDR3 nucleotides are TGTGCCAGCAGCGGAGAGCTCCCGGTTAGTCAGTTCTTC. Translation gives CASSGELPVSQFF.